Below, 3 T cell receptor beta chains from the same sample are listed, as sequenced in a study of blood T cell repertoires in COVID-19. Method: immunoSEQ multiplex PCR; TCRdb's copy keeps in-frame clones and lacks some. In the table there are 430,000 or so clones, around 89% of which are singletons. Specimen: PBMCs or T cells enriched from blood (not recorded which). Source of these receptors: a woman in her forties who had recovered from COVID-19.

This chain links TRBV7-2 with TRBJ1-1; 7 nucleotides agree with TRBD1. Per the germline V gene, CDR1 is SGHTA and CDR2 is FQGNSA. The length of the CDR3 is 17 residues. V shed 4 bases, J shed 6 bases, and the junction held 17 bases outside the gene matches. The CDR3 bases are TGTGCCAGCAGCTCCCTCGGACAGGCAGGCGGATACTCTGAAGCTTTCTTT. It translates to CASSSLGQAGGYSEAFF.

The chain couples TRBV23-1 to TRBJ2-1, with D perhaps matching TRBD1 (6 bases). TRBV23-1 is an ORF, and what it does is uncertain. This CDR3 comprises 16 residues. V lost 1 base and J 4 bases, leaving 14 bases between the germline ends. CDR3 region: CASSQLDSQSYNEQFF. The CDR3 DNA sequence: TGCGCCAGCAGTCAATTGGACAGCCAAAGTTACAATGAGCAGTTCTTC.

This chain uses TRBV27 with TRBJ1-6; D is possibly TRBD1 (6 bases). The ends were cut back, 2 bases at V and 0 bases at J, with 11 bases in the middle. This CDR3 is built from 17 residues. Germline CDR1 reads MNHEY; CDR2 reads SMNVEV (reference sequence). Here the CDR3 reads CASSLLTGSSYNSPLHF. The DNA for the CDR3 is TGTGCCAGCAGTTTACTTACAGGGAGCTCCTATAATTCACCCCTCCACTTT.